Following are 15 T cell receptor beta chains from one sample sequenced in a study of patients and donors after allogeneic stem cell transplantation. TCRdb recomputed calls from the RT-PCR reads with MiXCR, one row per CDR3 protein. This repertoire shows 150,000 to 200,000 distinct CDR3 sequences, 25% to 35% found once; its top ten account for roughly 3%. The sample comprised blood, either unsorted or a sorted T cell fraction (not recorded which). The receptor set was obtained from a human donor who was either an allogeneic HSCT recipient or a stem cell or donor lymphocyte infusion donor (not recorded which). It is not recorded whose cells these are; they may come from a transplant donor.

The V gene is TRBV15, the J gene TRBJ1-3; maybe TRBD1 (5 bases). Germline V gene lookup returns CDR1 LNHNV and CDR2 YYDKDF (reference sequence). The CDR3 runs to 16 residues. Trimming stripped 4 bases from V and 0 bases from J, with 13 bases between. As DNA, the CDR3 is TGTGCCACCAGCAAAGAGCGAGACAGCTCTGGAAACACCATATATTTT. Encoded protein: CATSKERDSSGNTIYF.

The V and J genes are TRBV29-1 and TRBJ2-3; 10 positions agree with TRBD1. J lost 2 bases, V lost 5 bases, and 10 bases had no gene match. CDR1 is SQVTM, CDR2 ANQGSEA, per germline. This CDR3 has 16 amino acids. The DNA of the CDR3 is TGCAGCGTTAGGGGGACAGGGGTTCCTCTCACAGATACGCAGTATTTT. It codes for CSVRGTGVPLTDTQYF.

The sample holds a few counts of this clonotype. V is TRBV20-1 and J is TRBJ2-3; 7 bases fit TRBD2. The V gene's germline CDR1 is DFQATT and CDR2 SNEGSKA (reference sequence). The CDR3 sequence is 14 residues long. V dropped 5 bases and J dropped 1; count of bases not matched to a gene: 6. The CDR3 nucleotides are TGCAGTGCTCATAGCGGGTCCGGCACAGATACGCAGTATTTT. It translates to CSAHSGSGTDTQYF.

The chain links TRBV4-3 to TRBJ2-1; 12 bases line up with TRBD2. The germline CDR1 and CDR2 sequences are LGHNA and YSLEER. CDR3 size: 18 residues. The ends lost 1 base at V and 1 base at J; junction bases unmatched: 5. The CDR3 sequence: CASSQGLAGAPSYNEQFF. CDR3 nucleotides: TGCGCCAGCAGCCAAGGACTAGCGGGAGCACCTTCCTACAATGAGCAGTTCTTC.

This clonotype showed up just once. V gene TRBV12-3 or TRBV12-4 combines with J gene TRBJ2-1, with D tentatively TRBD1 (6 bases). The CDR3 runs to 16 residues. Trimming stripped 6 bases from V and 4 bases from J, with 19 bases between. CDR3 sequence (DNA): TGTGCCAGCAGCTCCCCCGGGACATCCAATTACAATGAGCAGTTCTTC. It encodes CASSSPGTSNYNEQFF.

This clonotype was seen more than once but under ten times. This chain uses TRBV12-3 or TRBV12-4 with TRBJ2-1, with 10 positions matching TRBD2. The CDR3 runs 17 residues. The V gene end was trimmed by 6 bases and the J gene end by 0 bases; junction bases not matched to a gene: 8. CDR3 nucleotide sequence: TGTGCCAGCAGGCCTAGCGGGAGTGTCTTCTCCTACAATGAGCAGTTCTTC. This sequence encodes CASRPSGSVFSYNEQFF.

The chain recombines TRBV7-8 with TRBJ2-1, with D hard to call. Deletions cut 5 bases from V and 10 bases from J, with 15 bases between. The CDR3 has 13 residues. Germline CDR1 SGHVS, CDR2 FQNEAQ. CDR3 DNA: TGTGCCAGCAGCGGCCCTGAGGTCAGGGAGCAGTTCTTC. Translated, it gives CASSGPEVREQFF. Variable domain in full (rest from reference TRBV7-8 and TRBJ2-1): GAGVSQSPRYKVAKRGQDVALRCDPISGHVSLFWYQQALGQGPEFLTYFQNEAQLDKSGLPSDRFFAERPEGSVSTLKIQRTQQEDSAVYLCASSGPEVREQFFGPGTRLTVL.

The V and J genes are TRBV29-1 and TRBJ2-3; the D is unclear. This CDR3 region has 15 residues. Per the germline V gene, CDR1 is SQVTM and CDR2 is ANQGSEA. Deletions cut 6 bases from V and 4 bases from J, with 20 bases between. The CDR3 DNA reads TGCAGCGTCAAAATTAGCAGGAGATGGGCAGATACGCAGTATTTT. Protein product: CSVKISRRWADTQYF.

CDR3 DNA: TGTGCCAGCAGTACCCCATGGACCCCATATACGCAGTATTTT. Its protein is CASSTPWTPYTQYF. The gene calls are TRBV6-5 and TRBJ2-3; no clear D gene. The germline V and J ends were trimmed by 5 bases and 7 bases, with 16 bases remaining between them. CDR3 length: 14 amino acids. Germline CDR1 is MNHEY and CDR2 is SVGAGI.

V gene TRBV12-3 or TRBV12-4 combines with J gene TRBJ1-1, with no clear D. This CDR3 is 12 amino acids long. Between the trimmed V and J ends, which lost 0 bases and 5 bases, there was a span of 4 bases. The chain's CDR3 is CASSLAGTEAFF. CDR3 in DNA: TGTGCCAGCAGTTTAGCGGGGACTGAAGCTTTCTTT.

The V call is TRBV20-1, the J call TRBJ2-7; D is possibly TRBD1 (5 bases). CDR1 and CDR2 from the germline V gene are DFQATT and SNEGSKA (reference sequence). The CDR3 spans 14 residues. V lost 5 bases to trimming and J lost 0 bases, with 14 bases between them. CDR3 protein: CSAPRASLSYEQYF. Here the CDR3 DNA reads TGCAGTGCTCCCAGGGCCAGCCTCTCCTACGAGCAGTACTTC.

The chain joins TRBV4-3 to TRBJ2-7; D tentatively fits TRBD1 or TRBD2 (6 bases each). The germline V and J ends were trimmed by 3 bases and 7 bases, with 13 bases remaining between them. This CDR3 region has 13 residues. The germline V gene encodes CDR1 LGHNA and CDR2 YSLEER. The CDR3 spells CASSHYRAGEQYF. Written as DNA, the CDR3 is TGCGCCAGCAGCCACTACAGGGCGGGAGAGCAGTACTTC.

This rearrangement joins TRBV6-6 to TRBJ2-7, with 11 bases lining up with TRBD2. The germline V gene has CDR1 MNHNY and CDR2 SVGAGI (reference sequence). The CDR3 runs 17 residues. With V trimmed by 2 bases and J by 3 bases, 9 bases remained unmatched. CDR3 protein: CASSYPKLAGEFYEQYF. The DNA for the CDR3 is TGTGCCAGCAGTTACCCCAAACTAGCGGGAGAGTTCTACGAGCAGTACTTC.

The genes are TRBV6-2 or TRBV6-3 and TRBJ2-2, with D possibly being TRBD1 (6 bases). Germline V gene sequence: CDR1 MNHEY, CDR2 SVGEGT. This CDR3 spans 16 amino acids. V lost 4 bases and J 1 base, leaving 13 bases between the germline ends. Written as DNA, the CDR3 is TGTGCCAGCAGTTCCAACACAGGGATGAACACCGGGGAGCTGTTTTTT. It is translated as CASSSNTGMNTGELFF.

V gene TRBV20-1 combines with J gene TRBJ2-7; 7 nucleotides align to TRBD1. The CDR3 length is 13 residues. After removal of 0 bases from V and 11 bases from J, the junction contained 10 bases not matched to a gene. Germline V CDR1 and CDR2: DFQATT, SNEGSKA (reference sequence). In DNA form, the CDR3 reads TGCAGTGCTAGAGATCAGGGGGACCGATTTAAGTACTTC. This sequence encodes CSARDQGDRFKYF.